This TCR beta chain was identified in a study of T cell repertoires in cytomegalovirus infection (dated by TCRdb to the late 2010s). For context, the study as a whole: Donor HLA type was relevant to the analysis, as public TCR beta signatures indicated carriage of CMV infection together with the matching HLA type.

V is cut by 0 bases and J by 15 bases, and the space between the germline ends is 21 bases. From a lookup of the germline V gene (reference sequence), CDR1 and CDR2 are LNHNV and YYDKDF. The CDR3, cysteine through phenylalanine, is 15 amino acids long. Only the CDR3 portion is preserved as DNA: 45 bases, with reading frame beginning at the first base. This clonotype was detected a few times. What antigen it recognizes has not been identified. Base quality data are lacking; no much larger clone is found one base away. Data came from an Illumina HiSeq 1500. Clones were called with MiXCR by TCRdb after fastp trimmed the public reads at Q25, and only in-frame beta chains were retained. Here each entry gathers all rows of one CDR3 protein and keeps the most common genes and DNA. This sample has roughly 760,000 distinct CDR3 sequences in its table, and roughly 36% of those were observed once. The top ten clones comprise around 3% of the sample.

Overall study outcomes, separate from this receptor: In both this cohort and an independent cohort of several hundred donors, the cumulative frequency of public TCR beta family members distinguished carriers of CMV infection plus the relevant HLA type. The ex vivo response was dominated by HLA-C-restricted CMV-specific TCR beta clonotypes, which also provided the single most frequent clonotype in two of eight donors.

Here the chain combines TRBV15 and TRBJ2-1; the D gene is possibly TRBD1 or TRBD2, each agreeing over 5 bases. Sequencing was done on a sample of PBMCs. The sequence was obtained from a human donor in good health (CMV status not recorded). Some clones in this sample may be carry-over from other donors' samples. The CDR3 protein: CATSRDRDLTGNRFF. The nucleotides read TGTGCCACCAGCAGAGATCGGGACCTAACAGGAAACAGGTTCTTC.